The 13 T cell receptor beta chains below were found in one sample sequenced in a study of tumor-infiltrating lymphocytes in primary liver carcinoma. The study co-extracted DNA and RNA from 20-30 mg of unsorted bulk tissue. A constant-region primer served to make TCR beta cDNA from 500 to 550 ng total RNA. Construction of TCR beta libraries relied on three successive nested multiplex PCR rounds employing slightly modified ARM-PCR. For about 11 cycles apiece, the opening two PCR rounds ran with TRBV1-TRBV30 forward primers and a C-beta reverse primer. MiXCR, applied by TCRdb to the multiplex PCR reads, yields one record per CDR3 protein. The table shows approximately 120,000 distinct CDR3 sequences, with 64% occurring only once. Sequencing used liver tumor tissue from sampling region 3. Subset of the sample: tumor region T3, left-lateral pole. The receptors stem from a woman in her sixties with primary liver carcinoma and hepatitis B virus infection.

This clonotype was recorded at least ten times. The chain combines TRBV12-3 or TRBV12-4 with TRBJ2-1; possibly TRBD2 for D (5 bases). CDR3 length: 13 residues. V lost 5 bases and J 10 bases, leaving 15 bases between the germline ends. CDR3 protein: CASSTLPSGEQFF. CDR3 DNA: TGTGCCAGCAGTACCCTCCCAAGCGGCGAGCAGTTCTTC.

In the case of this clonotype: An end of the junction does not agree with germline; a read error may underlie this. V and J are TRBV11-2 and TRBJ1-1; a possible D gene is TRBD1 (5 bases). Germline V gene sequence: CDR1 SGHAT, CDR2 FQNNGV. The CDR3 is made up of 14 amino acids. The CDR3 region is CANSPRVYGTEAFF. The CDR3 bases are TGTGCTAACAGCCCAAGGGTTTACGGGACTGAAGCCTTCTTT.

Worth noting for this clonotype: The junction and the germline gene differ at one end; a read error may be behind it. This chain links TRBV11-3 with TRBJ2-1; 9 bases map to TRBD2. CDR1 and CDR2 from the germline V gene are SGHNT and YENEEA. The CDR3 sequence is 16 residues long. The CDR3 region is CARSATSGGQYNEQLF. DNA of the CDR3: TGTGCCAGAAGTGCGACTAGCGGAGGCCAATACAATGAGCAGCTCTTC.

Comments on this clonotype: The conserved closing phenylalanine or tryptophan is absent in this CDR3, likely reflecting a read error. Because the CDR3's place on the DNA is in doubt, the DNA is left out and the CDR3 is given as listed by TCRdb. The chain joins TRBV29-1 to TRBJ2-7. The CDR3 spans 12 residues, counting both ends. Germline V CDR1 and CDR2: SQVTM, ANQGSEA. The CDR3 protein is CSVKANSYEQHL.

This clonotype was recorded only once. This chain connects TRBV11-3 to TRBJ2-4, with a tentative D call TRBD1 (6 bases). Trimming stripped 4 bases from V and 16 bases from J, with 29 bases between. The germline CDR1 and CDR2 sequences are SGHNT and YENEEA. The CDR3 has 16 residues. This chain's CDR3 is CASSSPSDRVENTQYF. For the CDR3, the DNA is TGTGCCAGCAGCTCCCCTTCGGACAGAGTCGAAAACACTCAATACTTC.

This clonotype was detected a few times. The germline gene is not matched at one end of the junction; a read error may be the cause. The V and J genes are TRBV29-1 and TRBJ2-7; the D is unclear. The CDR3 runs to 13 residues. Germline V lookup: CDR1 SQVTM, CDR2 ANQGSEA. The CDR3 loop is CSVETDSSYEQYF. Here the CDR3 DNA reads TGCAGTGTTGAAACTGATAGCTCCTACGAGCAGTACTTC.

On this clonotype itself: The CDR3 ends on some other residue instead of the conserved phenylalanine or tryptophan, so this is likely a read error. The gene calls are TRBV5-4 and TRBJ2-1; D is ambiguous. The V gene's germline CDR1 is SGHNT and CDR2 YYREEE (reference sequence). The CDR3 has 13 amino acids. Here the CDR3 reads CASSLDFLNEQFL. The CDR3, as DNA: TGTGCCAGCAGCTTGGATTTCTTGAATGAACAGTTCTTA.

The table lists this clonotype with a few counts. Mismatch with germline at one junction end may stem from a read error. The rearrangement uses TRBV11-2 and TRBJ2-5; 7 nucleotides line up with TRBD2. CDR3 length: 16 amino acids. Germline-derived CDR1 and CDR2 are SGHAT and FQNNGV. The CDR3 protein is CVSSPYGGRIRETQYF. The CDR3 DNA reads as TGTGTCAGCAGCCCCTATGGCGGGAGAATACGAGAGACCCAGTACTTC.

Details on this clonotype: Because the CDR3 is missing its conserved closing phenylalanine or tryptophan, this is likely a read error. The gene calls are TRBV6-5 and TRBJ1-3; a weak D match, TRBD1 (5 bases). Germline V gene data show CDR1 as MNHEY and CDR2 as SVGAGI. The CDR3 has 14 residues. Trimming removed 10 bases at V and 7 bases at J, with 20 bases between. The CDR3 DNA reads as TGTGCCAACGGTATTCGGGGCACCGGCAACACCATATATTCT. The encoded protein is CANGIRGTGNTIYS.

As for this clonotype: Mismatch with germline at one junction end may stem from a read error. This chain connects TRBV6-5 to TRBJ2-6, with D possibly called TRBD1 or TRBD2 (5 bases each). CDR3 length: 24 amino acids. Germline V gives CDR1 MNHEY, CDR2 SVGAGI. CDR3 sequence: CVSRPHPLTGYLPPSISGANVLPF. The CDR3 DNA reads as TGTGTCAGCAGACCCCACCCCCTAACGGGATACCTTCCCCCTTCCATCTCTGGGGCCAACGTCCTGCCTTTC.

This clonotype was observed a single time. The conserved closing phenylalanine or tryptophan is absent in this CDR3, likely reflecting a read error. The limits of the CDR3 on the DNA are not certain, so only TCRdb's listed CDR3 is given. The chain joins TRBV29-1 to TRBJ1-2; the tabulated D call, TRBD1, remains unverified against the DNA. The CDR3 sequence runs 13 residues, both termini included. Germline V gene lookup returns CDR1 SQVTM and CDR2 ANQGSEA. The CDR3 here is CSVEAGGGRGNIY.

The J gene is TRBJ2-1, the V gene TRBV11-3, with D possibly matching TRBD2 (6 bases). CDR1 is SGHNT, CDR2 YENEEA, per germline. CDR3 length: 16 amino acids. The V end lost 5 bases, the J end lost 4 bases, and 18 bases lay between the germline ends. In DNA, the CDR3 is TGTGCCAGCAGCGCGACTAAGGGAGGCCAGTACAATGAGCAGTTCTTC. It codes for CASSATKGGQYNEQFF. Full variable domain (outside the CDR3, taken from reference TRBV11-3 and TRBJ2-1): EAGVVQSPRYKIIEKKQPVAFWCNPISGHNTLYWYLQNLGQGPELLIRYENEEAVDDSQLPKDRFSAERLKGVDSTLKIQPAELGDSAVYLCASSATKGGQYNEQFFGPGTRLTVL.

This clonotype was seen ten or more times. The rearrangement uses TRBV11-2 and TRBJ2-1, with 9 bases that match TRBD1. J gave up 6 bases and V 6 bases, and 9 bases lay outside the gene matches. CDR3 length: 15 residues. Germline V CDR1 and CDR2: SGHAT, FQNNGV. CDR3 region: CASRSGQGVCNEQFF. Here the CDR3 DNA reads TGTGCCAGCAGGTCGGGACAGGGAGTATGCAATGAGCAGTTCTTC.